The rows below give T cell receptor beta chains drawn from one sample of a study of cytomegalovirus exposure and HLA in healthy donors. Libraries were prepared by immunoSEQ multiplex PCR; TCRdb keeps only in-frame clonotypes and omits some of them. The table has about 110,000 clones, roughly 14% seen once; the top ten hold under 2.5%. The material sequenced was PBMCs. The receptors here all came from a woman aged 18-29 years in good health and CMV-seronegative. Each CDR3 is given with its conserved first and last residue. A D gene is named only where the DNA matches it firmly. Size values are once, few and many counts, or a class for expanded clones, and some rows have none.

J,size,D,V,DNA,CDR3
TRBJ2-5,few,TRBD1,TRBV15,TGTGCCACCAGCAGAGAAGGGGGCGCCCCGGAGACCCAGTACTTC,CATSREGGAPETQYF
TRBJ2-5,few,TRBD2,TRBV7-7,TGTGCTAGCAGTCACAGCGGGAGGGGTCAAGAGACCCAGTACTTC,CASSHSGRGQETQYF
TRBJ1-6,NA,TRBD1,TRBV27,TGTGCCAGCAGTTTAAAGGGATTGGGGCAGGGGGGACCACCCCTCCACTTT,CASSLKGLGQGGPPLHF
TRBJ1-2,NA,NA,TRBV15,TGTGCCACCAGCAGAGTGGGGAGAGGCTACACCTTC,CATSRVGRGYTF
TRBJ1-1,NA,NA,TRBV29-1,TGCAGCGTTGCGCGGGGATTGAACACTGAAGCTTTCTTT,CSVARGLNTEAFF
TRBJ2-7,few,NA,TRBV6-1,TGTGCCAGCAGCAGGGATTTCACCCCCTACGAGCAGTACTTC,CASSRDFTPYEQYF
TRBJ1-1,NA,NA,TRBV9,TGTGCCAGCAGCGCAGGACACCATCCCTCTGAAGCTTTCTTT,CASSAGHHPSEAFF
TRBJ2-1,NA,TRBD1,TRBV4-2,TGTGCCAGCAGCCAAGAAGGGCCCGGGACAGTCGCCTCCTACAATGAGCAGTTCTTC,CASSQEGPGTVASYNEQFF
TRBJ2-7,once,NA,TRBV14,TGTGCCAGCAGCCACTACTCCGGGTTTTTGGGGCAGTACTTC,CASSHYSGFLGQYF
TRBJ1-1,few,NA,TRBV11-3,TGTGCCAGCAGCTTAGGGGCAGGGCGGCGCACTGAAGCTTTCTTT,CASSLGAGRRTEAFF
TRBJ1-4,NA,NA,TRBV27,TGTGCCAGCAGTTCGACCGACAGAGAAAAACTGTTTTTT,CASSSTDREKLFF
TRBJ1-6,few,NA,TRBV7-8,TGTGCCAGCAGCTTACCCGATGGGAGCTCCTATAATTCACCCCTCCACTTT,CASSLPDGSSYNSPLHF
TRBJ2-5,few,NA,TRBV2,TGTGCCAGCAGAGAAGGTCATTTCACAGACCAAGAGACCCAGTACTTC,CASREGHFTDQETQYF
TRBJ1-2,NA,NA,TRBV15,TGTGCCACCACCGGACAGCCTAACTATGGCTACACCTTC,CATTGQPNYGYTF
TRBJ2-5,NA,TRBD1,TRBV2,TGTGCCAGCAGAGTCGGGACAGTCCAAGAGACCCAGTACTTC,CASRVGTVQETQYF
TRBJ2-2,NA,TRBD2,TRBV4-2,TGTGCCAGCAGCCAAGAGCAGAGCGGGGGGTCGGGCACCGGGGAGCTGTTTTTT,CASSQEQSGGSGTGELFF
TRBJ2-7,NA,TRBD1,TRBV7-9,TGTGCCAGCAGCTTTTTTACGGACAGGGGGTACCACGAGCAGTACTTC,CASSFFTDRGYHEQYF
TRBJ1-2,many,TRBD1,TRBV7-3,TGTGCCAGCAGCTTAACCCACAGGGGTAACTATGGCTACACCTTC,CASSLTHRGNYGYTF
TRBJ1-2,NA,NA,TRBV5-6,TGTGCCAGCAGCTTGCAGGGCCCCTATGGCTACACCTTC,CASSLQGPYGYTF
TRBJ1-5,many,NA,TRBV29-1,TGCAGCGTTGGTAGAGATAGCAATCAGCCCCAGCATTTT,CSVGRDSNQPQHF
TRBJ1-6,few,NA,TRBV4-1,TGCGCCAGCAGCCAAGTCGGAGGGAACTATAATTCACCCCTCCACTTT,CASSQVGGNYNSPLHF
TRBJ1-5,NA,NA,TRBV28,TGTGCCAGCAGTTCATACAGGGAAAATCAGCCCCAGCATTTT,CASSSYRENQPQHF
TRBJ1-2,NA,TRBD1,TRBV7-2,TGTGCCAGCAGCCCTACAGGGGACTATGGCTACACCTTC,CASSPTGDYGYTF
TRBJ1-2,few,NA,TRBV9,TGTGCCAGCAGCGTAAACCCTATGGTGGATGGCTACACCTTC,CASSVNPMVDGYTF
TRBJ2-2,few,NA,TRBV11-1,TGTGCCAGCAGCTTGGAGCTGTCCACCGGGGAGCTGTTTTTT,CASSLELSTGELFF
TRBJ2-1,NA,TRBD2,TRBV29-1,TGCAGCGTGGCAGGACTAGCGGGAGAGTACAATGAGCAGTTCTTC,CSVAGLAGEYNEQFF
TRBJ1-4,NA,NA,TRBV11-2,TGTGCCAGCAGCTTAGGGGGGGGAACTGGCGAAAAACTGTTTTTT,CASSLGGGTGEKLFF
TRBJ1-1,NA,NA,TRBV29-1,TGCAGCGTTGGGGCAGCGAACACTGAAGCTTTCTTT,CSVGAANTEAFF
TRBJ1-4,NA,NA,TRBV28,TGTGCCAGCAGTTTACAAGGGGTAAATGAAAAACTGTTTTTT,CASSLQGVNEKLFF
TRBJ2-5,NA,TRBD1,TRBV4-1,TGCGCCAGCAGCCAGACCGGGACAGGGGCAGGGGAGACCCAGTACTTC,CASSQTGTGAGETQYF
TRBJ1-2,NA,NA,TRBV14,TGTGCCAGCAGCCAAGACCGGGGCTATGGCTACACCTTC,CASSQDRGYGYTF
TRBJ1-5,NA,NA,TRBV19,TGTGCCAGTAGTGGCGCAGGGAATAGCAATCAGCCCCAGCATTTT,CASSGAGNSNQPQHF
TRBJ1-2,NA,NA,TRBV10-3,TGTGCCATCAGTGATCAGGGGAACTATGGCTACACCTTC,CAISDQGNYGYTF
TRBJ2-5,NA,NA,TRBV7-9,TGTGCCAGCAGCTCGCTGGGAGGCCACAGTGGCATGGAGACCCAGTACTTC,CASSSLGGHSGMETQYF
TRBJ1-1,NA,NA,TRBV5-4,TGTGCCAGCAGCTTGGAGGGGGGGACTGAAGCTTTCTTT,CASSLEGGTEAFF
TRBJ2-7,NA,NA,TRBV6-1,TGTGCCAGCAGTGAATACAAGGGGGTCTACGAGCAGTACTTC,CASSEYKGVYEQYF